The 23 T cell receptor beta chains in this list originate from one sample, sequenced in a study of T cell repertoires in urothelial bladder cancer. Using immunoSEQ multiplex PCR, the repertoire was profiled, and TCRdb retains in-frame clones only, with some absent. The profile shows some 9,000 clones, roughly 63% of them singletons. Source material: tumor-infiltrating cells from bladder cancer. These receptors were obtained from a human donor with urothelial carcinoma.

This chain connects TRBV6-1 to TRBJ2-1; the match to TRBD2 covers 7 bases. CDR3 length: 13 amino acids. Germline CDR1 is MNHNS and CDR2 is SASEGT. Trimming removed 5 bases from V and 7 bases from J; junction bases left unmatched: 5. The CDR3 spells CASSMTSWNEQFF. The CDR3, as DNA: TGTGCCAGCAGTATGACTAGCTGGAATGAGCAGTTCTTC.

The V and J genes are TRBV5-4 and TRBJ2-7; either TRBD1 or TRBD2 may fit D (5 bases each). Germline V gives CDR1 SGHNT, CDR2 YYREEE (reference sequence). The CDR3 sequence is 16 residues long. The V and J ends lost 0 bases and 4 bases respectively, with 17 bases between them. CDR3 sequence reads: CASSLGSGPRRYEQYF. The CDR3 nucleotides read TGTGCCAGCAGCTTGGGGTCGGGGCCGAGAAGGTACGAGCAGTACTTC.

The chain's CDR3 is CASSQGGWQFF. CDR3 DNA sequence: TGTGCCAGTAGTCAGGGGGGCTGGCAGTTCTTC. The V call is TRBV19, the J call TRBJ2-1; D is perhaps TRBD1 (7 bases). The germline V and J ends were trimmed by 5 bases and 12 bases, with 11 bases remaining between them. The CDR3 is 11 residues long. Germline loops: CDR1 LNHDA, CDR2 SQIVND (reference sequence).

The CDR3 DNA follows: TGTGCCAGCAGCTTGAGGTCGGGACGATCGAATTCACCCCTCCACTTT. Translated, it gives CASSLRSGRSNSPLHF. The chain uses TRBV5-6 and TRBJ1-6; D perhaps matches TRBD1 (5 bases). The V gene lost 1 base and the J gene lost 7 bases, with 15 bases spanning the gap. This CDR3 has 16 amino acids. CDR1 SGHDT and CDR2 YYEEEE come from the germline V gene. Using reference TRBV5-6 and TRBJ1-6 for the parts outside the CDR3, the full variable domain is DAGVTQSPTHLIKTRGQQVTLRCSPKSGHDTVSWYQQALGQGPQFIFQYYEEEERQRGNFPDRFSGHQFPNYSSELNVNALLLGDSALYLCASSLRSGRSNSPLHFGNGTRLTVT.

The CDR3 DNA is TGCGCCAGCAGCGTTAGTGGTCAGGGTGAGCAGTTCTTC. Protein product: CASSVSGQGEQFF. The chain recombines TRBV4-3 with TRBJ2-1; perhaps TRBD1 as D (5 bases). The germline V gene has CDR1 LGHNA and CDR2 YSLEER. Between the trimmed V and J ends, which lost 5 bases and 9 bases, there was a span of 14 bases. CDR3 length equals 13 residues.

The genes are TRBV30 and TRBJ1-5; no clear D gene. Per the germline V gene, CDR1 is GTSNPN and CDR2 is SVGIG (reference sequence). Trimming cost V 3 bases and J 4 bases, with 13 bases left between them. This CDR3 spans 14 amino acids. This CDR3 reads CAWSEGQPNQPQHF. DNA for the CDR3: TGTGCCTGGAGCGAGGGTCAGCCAAATCAGCCCCAGCATTTT.

The chain is built from TRBV18 and TRBJ2-1; the D call may be TRBD1 or TRBD2 (5 bases each). The CDR3 consists of 18 residues. V was pared by 1 base and J by 0 bases, with 16 bases between. Germline CDR1 is KGHSH and CDR2 is LQKENI. The CDR3 DNA reads TGTGCCAGCTCACCACGGGGGACCCCTAGGAGCTCCTACAATGAGCAGTTCTTC. Protein product: CASSPRGTPRSSYNEQFF.

This chain uses TRBV5-6 with TRBJ1-2; D is undetermined. CDR1 is SGHDT, CDR2 YYEEEE, per germline. V was clipped by 0 bases and J by 4 bases, with 10 bases between them. This CDR3 contains 14 residues. The CDR3 nucleotides are TGTGCCAGCAGCTTGGGTGGGGTTTTCTATGGCTACACCTTC. Protein product: CASSLGGVFYGYTF. The full variable domain, rest sourced from reference TRBV5-6 and TRBJ1-2, is DAGVTQSPTHLIKTRGQQVTLRCSPKSGHDTVSWYQQALGQGPQFIFQYYEEEERQRGNFPDRFSGHQFPNYSSELNVNALLLGDSALYLCASSLGGVFYGYTFGSGTRLTVV.

CDR3 region: CASSSQENPNTEAFF. Written as DNA, the CDR3 is TGTGCCAGCAGTTCCCAGGAAAACCCGAACACTGAAGCTTTCTTT. This chain connects TRBV6-5 to TRBJ1-1; no reliable D call. CDR1 is MNHEY and CDR2 is SVGAGI in the germline V gene. The ends were cut back, 4 bases at V and 1 base at J, with 13 bases in the middle. The CDR3 is 15 residues long.

The chain combines TRBV5-1 with TRBJ1-1; unclear D gene. This CDR3 spans 16 amino acids. The V and J ends lost 0 bases and 5 bases respectively, with 17 bases between them. Germline CDR1 SGHRS, CDR2 YFSETQ. The CDR3 DNA is TGCGCCAGCAGCTTGGAGGGCACGTCACTGGGGACTGAAGCTTTCTTT. It codes for CASSLEGTSLGTEAFF.

The rearrangement uses TRBV19 and TRBJ2-3; D is ambiguous. Germline CDR1 and CDR2: LNHDA and SQIVND (reference sequence). V shed 2 bases and J shed 9 bases, with 15 bases lying between them. This CDR3 is 14 amino acids long. CDR3 sequence: CASSITLVLGTQYF. CDR3 bases: TGTGCCAGTAGTATAACACTGGTTCTTGGGACGCAGTATTTT.

The chain recombines TRBV7-2 with TRBJ1-4; no firm D call. The CDR3 sequence is 13 residues long. V gave up 1 base and J gave up 7 bases, with 7 bases separating them. Germline V gives CDR1 SGHTA, CDR2 FQGNSA. The chain's CDR3 is CASSLGTSEKLFF. CDR3 in DNA: TGTGCCAGCAGCTTAGGGACTTCTGAAAAACTGTTTTTT.

V usage is TRBV19 and J usage is TRBJ2-1; 8 bases fit TRBD1. The V and J ends lost 9 bases and 4 bases, in that order; junction bases with no gene match: 17. Germline CDR1 is LNHDA and CDR2 is SQIVND (reference sequence). CDR3 length equals 17 residues. CDR3 in amino acids: CASNQPLSRGPYNEQFF. CDR3 DNA sequence: TGTGCCAGCAACCAGCCTTTAAGCAGGGGGCCTTACAATGAGCAGTTCTTC.

The chain is built from TRBV4-2 and TRBJ1-6, with D perhaps matching TRBD1 (5 bases). V was shortened by 1 base and J by 8 bases, with 12 bases between the two germline ends. Germline loops: CDR1 LGHNA, CDR2 YNFKEQ. The CDR3 spans 15 residues. The CDR3 region has the DNA TGTGCCAGCAGCCAAGGGGGTGGGGGGGATTCACCCCTCCACTTT. It is translated as CASSQGGGGDSPLHF.

Only one count was recorded for this clone. The V gene is TRBV11-3, the J gene TRBJ2-2; tentative D call: TRBD2 (6 bases). Trimming removed 5 bases from V and 6 bases from J, with 10 bases in between. CDR1 is SGHNT and CDR2 is YENEEA in the germline V gene. This CDR3 has 13 amino acids. CDR3 bases: TGTGCCAGCAGCGTACGGGGGTCCGGGGAGCTGTTTTTT. Its protein product is CASSVRGSGELFF.

The rearrangement uses TRBV11-2 and TRBJ1-3, with D uncertain. This CDR3 has 15 amino acids. The V and J ends lost 1 base and 0 bases respectively, with 7 bases between them. The germline V gene encodes CDR1 SGHAT and CDR2 FQNNGV. In nucleotides, the CDR3 is TGTGCCAGCAGCTTAGTCCGGAGCTCTGGAAACACCATATATTTT. Its protein is CASSLVRSSGNTIYF.

The genes are TRBV5-1 and TRBJ1-1; the match to TRBD1 covers 7 bases. The CDR3 is 18 amino acids. V shed 0 bases and J 3 bases; nucleotides not matched to a gene: 14. Per the germline V gene, CDR1 is SGHRS and CDR2 is YFSETQ. The CDR3 sequence: CASSLEPLGRGRYTEAFF. CDR3 nucleotide sequence: TGCGCCAGCAGCTTGGAGCCGCTGGGGAGGGGGCGGTACACTGAAGCTTTCTTT.

This clone was counted between two and nine times. The V call is TRBV7-7, the J call TRBJ2-2; 8 bases are a match to TRBD2. The CDR3 is 16 amino acids. The germline V gene has CDR1 SSHAT and CDR2 FNYEAQ (reference sequence). The trim removed 1 base at V and 4 bases at J, leaving 5 bases unmatched. CDR3 region: CASSLGAGVATGELFF. The CDR3 nucleotides read TGTGCCAGCAGCTTAGGAGCGGGAGTGGCCACCGGGGAGCTGTTTTTT. The variable domain in full, with the rest retrieved from reference TRBV7-7 and TRBJ2-2, is GAGVSQSPRYKVTKRGQDVTLRCDPISSHATLYWYQQALGQGPEFLTYFNYEAQPDKSGLPSDRFSAERPEGSISTLTIQRTEQRDSAMYRCASSLGAGVATGELFFGEGSRLTVL.

This clone is medium-sized. This chain joins TRBV4-1 and TRBJ2-4; D is unclear. Germline assignment: CDR1 MGHRA and CDR2 YSYEKL. This CDR3 is 16 amino acids long. Trimming removed 0 bases from V and 3 bases from J, with 12 bases in between. The CDR3 region is CASSQEHGPNKNIQYF. DNA for the CDR3: TGCGCCAGCAGCCAAGAGCATGGACCCAACAAAAACATTCAGTACTTC.

This clone was picked up a small number of times. The rearrangement uses TRBV5-1 and TRBJ1-5; the D gene is possibly TRBD1 (5 bases). Germline CDR1 and CDR2: SGHRS and YFSETQ. V was trimmed by 4 bases and J by 5 bases, leaving 16 bases between them. The CDR3 covers 15 residues. The CDR3 loop reads CASSQGPVNDQPQHF. The CDR3 DNA sequence: TGCGCCAGCAGCCAGGGACCCGTAAATGATCAGCCCCAGCATTTT.

This CDR3 is CASYLNTGELFF. The CDR3 DNA sequence: TGTGCCAGCTACTTGAACACCGGGGAGCTGTTTTTT. This chain joins TRBV7-8 and TRBJ2-2; D gene unclear. Trimming cost V 8 bases and J 1 base, with 5 bases left between them. This CDR3 is built from 12 residues. The germline CDR1 and CDR2 sequences are SGHVS and FQNEAQ.

The V and J genes are TRBV7-9 and TRBJ2-7; 13 nucleotides match TRBD2. CDR1 is SEHNR, CDR2 FQNEAQ, per germline (reference sequence). This CDR3 has 17 amino acids. Losses at the gene ends were 4 bases for V and 2 bases for J; bases not matched to a gene: 8. CDR3 coding DNA: TGTGCCAGCAGCTCAAGGGGACTAGCGGGGTGGGCCTACGAGCAGTACTTC. Translated: CASSSRGLAGWAYEQYF.

This clone is medium-sized (0.01 to 0.1%) in the sample. In DNA form, the CDR3 reads TGTGCCAGTAGTGCTACAGGGAACGAGCAGTACTTC. Residues: CASSATGNEQYF. V usage is TRBV19 and J usage is TRBJ2-7; a possible D gene is TRBD1 (6 bases). Trimming removed 5 bases from V and 5 bases from J, with 10 bases in between. Germline V gene data show CDR1 as LNHDA and CDR2 as SQIVND (reference sequence). The CDR3 has 12 amino acids.